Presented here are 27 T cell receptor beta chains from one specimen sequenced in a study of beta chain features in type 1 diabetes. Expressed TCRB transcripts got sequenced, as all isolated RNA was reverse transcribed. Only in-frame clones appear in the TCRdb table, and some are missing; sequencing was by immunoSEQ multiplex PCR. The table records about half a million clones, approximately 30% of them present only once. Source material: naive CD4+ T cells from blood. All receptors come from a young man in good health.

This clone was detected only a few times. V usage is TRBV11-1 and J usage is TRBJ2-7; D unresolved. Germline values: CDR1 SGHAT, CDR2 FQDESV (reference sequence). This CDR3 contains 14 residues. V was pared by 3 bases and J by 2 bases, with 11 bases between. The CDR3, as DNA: TGTGCCAGCAGCTTTGATCCCGGCACCTACGAGCAGTACTTC. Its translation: CASSFDPGTYEQYF.

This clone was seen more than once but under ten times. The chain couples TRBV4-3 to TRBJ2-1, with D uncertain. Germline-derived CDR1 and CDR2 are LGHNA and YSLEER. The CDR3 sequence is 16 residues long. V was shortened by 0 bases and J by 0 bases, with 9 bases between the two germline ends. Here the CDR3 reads CASSQEGRRSYNEQFF. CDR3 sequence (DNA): TGCGCCAGCAGCCAAGAGGGCCGCCGCTCCTACAATGAGCAGTTCTTC.

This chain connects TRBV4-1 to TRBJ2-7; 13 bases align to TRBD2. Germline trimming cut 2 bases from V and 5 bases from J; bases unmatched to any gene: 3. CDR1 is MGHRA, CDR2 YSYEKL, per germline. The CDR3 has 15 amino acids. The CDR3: CASSQLTSGRNEQYF. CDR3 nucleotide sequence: TGCGCCAGCAGCCAATTGACTAGCGGGAGGAACGAGCAGTACTTC.

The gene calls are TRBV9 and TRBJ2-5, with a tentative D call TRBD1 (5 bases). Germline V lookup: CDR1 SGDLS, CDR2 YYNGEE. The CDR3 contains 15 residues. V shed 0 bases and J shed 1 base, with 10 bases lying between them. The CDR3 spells CASSVGDRPQETQYF. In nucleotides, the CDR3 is TGTGCCAGCAGCGTAGGCGACAGACCCCAAGAGACCCAGTACTTC.

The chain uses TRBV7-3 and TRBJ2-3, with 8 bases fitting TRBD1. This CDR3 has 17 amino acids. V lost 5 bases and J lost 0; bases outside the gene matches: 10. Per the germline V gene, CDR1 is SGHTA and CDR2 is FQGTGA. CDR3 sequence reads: CASSLDIWTGSTDTQYF. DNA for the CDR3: TGTGCCAGCAGCCTAGACATATGGACAGGGAGCACAGATACGCAGTATTTT.

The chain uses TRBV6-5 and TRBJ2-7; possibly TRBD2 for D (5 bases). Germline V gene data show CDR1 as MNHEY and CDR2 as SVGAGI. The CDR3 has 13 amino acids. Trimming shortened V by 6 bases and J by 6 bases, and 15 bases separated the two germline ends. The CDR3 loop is CASRTLGLPEQYF. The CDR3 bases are TGTGCCAGCAGAACCCTCGGACTCCCCGAGCAGTACTTC.

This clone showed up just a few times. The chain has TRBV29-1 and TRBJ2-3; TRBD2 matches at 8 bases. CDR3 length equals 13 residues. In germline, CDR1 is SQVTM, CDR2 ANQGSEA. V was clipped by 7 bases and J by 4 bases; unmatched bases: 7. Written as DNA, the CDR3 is TGCAGCGCCAGGAGCGGGAGCTCAGATACGCAGTATTTT. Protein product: CSARSGSSDTQYF.

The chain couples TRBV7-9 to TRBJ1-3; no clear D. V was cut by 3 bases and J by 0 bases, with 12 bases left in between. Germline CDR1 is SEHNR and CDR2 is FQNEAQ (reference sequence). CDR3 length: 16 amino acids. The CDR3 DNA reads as TGTGCCAGCAGCTTGACATACAGCTTCTCTGGAAACACCATATATTTT. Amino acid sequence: CASSLTYSFSGNTIYF.

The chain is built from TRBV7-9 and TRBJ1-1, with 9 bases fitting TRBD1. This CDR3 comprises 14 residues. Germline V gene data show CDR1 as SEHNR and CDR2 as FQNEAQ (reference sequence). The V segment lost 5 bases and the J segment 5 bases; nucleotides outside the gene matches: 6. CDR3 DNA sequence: TGTGCCAGCAGCGCCAGGACAGGGGAAACTGAAGCTTTCTTT. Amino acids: CASSARTGETEAFF.

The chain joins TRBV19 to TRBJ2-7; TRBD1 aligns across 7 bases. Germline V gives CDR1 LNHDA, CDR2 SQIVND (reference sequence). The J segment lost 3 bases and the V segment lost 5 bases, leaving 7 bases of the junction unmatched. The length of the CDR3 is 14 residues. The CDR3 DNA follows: TGTGCCAGTAGTGTCCGGGACAGCAACTACGAGCAGTACTTC. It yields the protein CASSVRDSNYEQYF.

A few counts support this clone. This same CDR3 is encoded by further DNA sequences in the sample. Here the CDR3 DNA reads TGTGCCAGCAGCCCCAACAGGGGTGGGTGGAATGAGCAGTTCTTC. Translated, it gives CASSPNRGGWNEQFF. The chain uses TRBV7-9 and TRBJ2-1; TRBD1 aligns across 7 bases. The germline V gene encodes CDR1 SEHNR and CDR2 FQNEAQ (reference sequence). The CDR3 is made up of 15 amino acids. Trimming took 5 bases from V and 7 from J; bases not matched to a gene: 11.

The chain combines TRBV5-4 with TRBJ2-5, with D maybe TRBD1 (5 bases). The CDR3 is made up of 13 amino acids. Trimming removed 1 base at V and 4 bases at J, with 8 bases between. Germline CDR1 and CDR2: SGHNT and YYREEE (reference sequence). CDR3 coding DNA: TGTGCCAGCAGCTTGTGGCAGGGAGAGACCCAGTACTTC. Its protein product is CASSLWQGETQYF.

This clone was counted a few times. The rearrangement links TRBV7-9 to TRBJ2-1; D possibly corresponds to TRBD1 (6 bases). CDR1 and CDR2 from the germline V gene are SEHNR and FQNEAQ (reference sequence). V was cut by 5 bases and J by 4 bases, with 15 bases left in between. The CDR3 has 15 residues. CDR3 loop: CASSSHRASYNEQFF. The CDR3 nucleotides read TGTGCCAGCAGCAGCCACAGGGCATCTTACAATGAGCAGTTCTTC. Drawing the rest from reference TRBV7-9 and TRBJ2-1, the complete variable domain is DTGVSQNPRHKITKRGQNVTFRCDPISEHNRLYWYRQTLGQGPEFLTYFQNEAQLEKSRLLSDRFSAERPKGSFSTLEIQRTEQGDSAMYLCASSSHRASYNEQFFGPGTRLTVL.

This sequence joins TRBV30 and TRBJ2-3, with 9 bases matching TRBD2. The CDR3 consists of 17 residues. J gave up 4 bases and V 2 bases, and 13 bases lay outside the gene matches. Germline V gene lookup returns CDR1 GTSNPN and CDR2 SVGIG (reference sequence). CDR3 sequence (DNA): TGTGCCTGGAGTTCCGGGCTAGCGGGGTCCTCCGCAGATACGCAGTATTTT. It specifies CAWSSGLAGSSADTQYF.

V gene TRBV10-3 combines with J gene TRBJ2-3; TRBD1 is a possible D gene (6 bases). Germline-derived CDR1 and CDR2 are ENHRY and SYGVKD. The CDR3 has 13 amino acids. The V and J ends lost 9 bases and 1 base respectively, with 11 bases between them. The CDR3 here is CAIARGGTDTQYF. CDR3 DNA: TGTGCCATAGCCAGGGGCGGCACAGATACGCAGTATTTT.

The CDR3 sequence is CASSLLGTGGYEQYF. As DNA, the CDR3 is TGCGCCAGCAGCTTGCTAGGGACAGGGGGCTACGAGCAGTACTTC. This chain joins TRBV5-1 and TRBJ2-7; 11 bases line up with TRBD1. CDR3 length equals 15 residues. Trimming at V came to 1 base and at J to 3 bases, leaving 3 bases not matched to a gene. Germline V lookup: CDR1 SGHRS, CDR2 YFSETQ.

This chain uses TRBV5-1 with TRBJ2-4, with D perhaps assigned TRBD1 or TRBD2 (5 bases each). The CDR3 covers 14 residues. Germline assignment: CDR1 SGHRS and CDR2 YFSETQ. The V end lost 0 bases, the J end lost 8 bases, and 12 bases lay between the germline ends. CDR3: CASSLGDGEDIQYF. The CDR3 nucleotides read TGCGCCAGCAGCTTGGGGGACGGTGAGGACATTCAGTACTTC.

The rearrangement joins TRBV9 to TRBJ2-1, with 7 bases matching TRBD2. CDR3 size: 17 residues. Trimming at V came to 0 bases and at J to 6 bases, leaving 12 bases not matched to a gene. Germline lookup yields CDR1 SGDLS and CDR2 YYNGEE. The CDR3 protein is CASSVESRLAEGNEQFF. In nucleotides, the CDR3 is TGTGCCAGCAGCGTAGAATCGCGGCTAGCGGAGGGCAATGAGCAGTTCTTC. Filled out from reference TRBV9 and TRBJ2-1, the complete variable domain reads DSGVTQTPKHLITATGQRVTLRCSPRSGDLSVYWYQQSLDQGLQFLIQYYNGEERAKGNILERFSAQQFPDLHSELNLSSLELGDSALYFCASSVESRLAEGNEQFFGPGTRLTVL.

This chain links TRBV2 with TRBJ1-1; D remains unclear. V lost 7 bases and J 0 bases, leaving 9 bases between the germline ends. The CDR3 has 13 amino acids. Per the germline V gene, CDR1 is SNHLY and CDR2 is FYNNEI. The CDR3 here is CASIGEVNTEAFF. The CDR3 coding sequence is TGTGCCAGCATCGGGGAGGTGAACACTGAAGCTTTCTTT.

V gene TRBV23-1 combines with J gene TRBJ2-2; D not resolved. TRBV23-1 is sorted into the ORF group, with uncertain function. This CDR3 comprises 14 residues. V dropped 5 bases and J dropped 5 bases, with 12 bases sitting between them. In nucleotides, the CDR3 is TGCGCCAGCAGTTGGGCTTTCGGTACCGGGGAGCTGTTTTTT. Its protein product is CASSWAFGTGELFF.

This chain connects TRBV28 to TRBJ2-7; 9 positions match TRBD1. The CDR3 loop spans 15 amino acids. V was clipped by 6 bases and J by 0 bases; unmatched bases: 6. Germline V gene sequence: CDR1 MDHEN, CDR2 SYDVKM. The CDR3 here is CASSSDRGSSYEQYF. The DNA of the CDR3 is TGTGCCAGCAGCTCCGACAGGGGGAGCTCCTACGAGCAGTACTTC.

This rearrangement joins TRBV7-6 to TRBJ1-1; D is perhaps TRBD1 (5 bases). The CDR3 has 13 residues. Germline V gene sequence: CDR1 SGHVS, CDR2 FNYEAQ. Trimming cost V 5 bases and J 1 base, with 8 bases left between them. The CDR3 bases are TGTGCCAGCAGCGACGACAGGAACACTGAAGCTTTCTTT. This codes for CASSDDRNTEAFF.

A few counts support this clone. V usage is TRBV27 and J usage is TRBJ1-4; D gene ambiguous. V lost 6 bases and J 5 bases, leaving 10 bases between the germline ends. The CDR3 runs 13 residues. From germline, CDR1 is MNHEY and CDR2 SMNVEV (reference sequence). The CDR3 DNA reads TGTGCCAGCAGCGTCCTGGGGAATGAAAAACTGTTTTTT. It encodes CASSVLGNEKLFF.

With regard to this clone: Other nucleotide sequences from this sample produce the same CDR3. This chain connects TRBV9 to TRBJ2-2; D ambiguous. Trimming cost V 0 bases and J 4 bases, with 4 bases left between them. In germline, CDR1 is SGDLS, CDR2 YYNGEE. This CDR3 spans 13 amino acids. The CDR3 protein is CASSVVGTGELFF. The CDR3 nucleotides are TGTGCCAGCAGCGTAGTTGGCACCGGGGAGCTGTTTTTT.

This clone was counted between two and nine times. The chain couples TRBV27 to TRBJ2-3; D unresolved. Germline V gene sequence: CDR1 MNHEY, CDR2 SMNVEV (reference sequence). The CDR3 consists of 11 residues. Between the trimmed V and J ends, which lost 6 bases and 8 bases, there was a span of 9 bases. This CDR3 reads CASSRGRTQYF. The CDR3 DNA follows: TGTGCCAGCAGCCGCGGTCGTACGCAGTATTTT.

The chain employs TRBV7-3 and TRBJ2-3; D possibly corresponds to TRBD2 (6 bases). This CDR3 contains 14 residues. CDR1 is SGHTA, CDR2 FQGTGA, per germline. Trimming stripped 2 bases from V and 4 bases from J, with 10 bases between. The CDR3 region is CASSLARGSDTQYF. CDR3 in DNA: TGTGCCAGCAGCTTAGCTCGGGGGTCAGATACGCAGTATTTT.

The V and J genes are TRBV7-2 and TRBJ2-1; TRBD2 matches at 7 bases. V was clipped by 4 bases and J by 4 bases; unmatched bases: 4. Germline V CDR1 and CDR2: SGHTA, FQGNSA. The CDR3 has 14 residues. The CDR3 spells CASSSLAAYNEQFF. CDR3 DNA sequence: TGTGCCAGCAGCTCTCTAGCGGCTTACAATGAGCAGTTCTTC.